Each of the 16 T cell receptor beta chains below was sequenced from the same sample in a study of cytomegalovirus exposure and HLA in healthy donors. 60 Vbeta and 13 Jbeta primers were used in PCR. Profiled with immunoSEQ multiplex PCR; TCRdb holds only in-frame clones, not every one. The data hold about 200,000 clones, with roughly four fifths observed a single time. Sequenced sample: PBMCs. All receptors derive from a girl aged 2-10 years in good health and CMV-seronegative.

CDR3 in amino acids: CASSYVRDRGTDTQYF. DNA of the CDR3: TGTGCCAGCAGCTACGTCCGGGACAGGGGCACAGATACGCAGTATTTT. This chain uses TRBV7-6 with TRBJ2-3; 9 nucleotides align to TRBD1. Trimming cost V 4 bases and J 1 base; bases outside gene matches: 6. The CDR3 is 16 amino acids. Germline V CDR1 and CDR2: SGHVS, FNYEAQ.

This chain uses TRBV4-1 with TRBJ2-3; D perhaps matches TRBD1 (6 bases). The V end was cut by 2 bases, the J end by 0 bases, with 18 bases between. The CDR3 totals 18 residues. Germline assignment: CDR1 MGHRA and CDR2 YSYEKL. The CDR3 nucleotides read TGCGCCAGCAGCCAAATGTCGGCAGGGGTTTTTAGCACAGATACGCAGTATTTT. Protein product: CASSQMSAGVFSTDTQYF.

There are a few counts of this clone. V is TRBV6-1 and J is TRBJ2-5; 8 bases align to TRBD1. The germline CDR1 and CDR2 sequences are MNHNS and SASEGT. V was clipped by 8 bases and J by 1 base; unmatched bases: 3. The CDR3 sequence is 13 residues long. CDR3 nucleotides: TGTGCCAGCCGCGGGACAGGCCAAGAGACCCAGTACTTC. As protein: CASRGTGQETQYF.

This clone was picked up a small number of times. The rearrangement uses TRBV11-2 and TRBJ1-3; a weak D match, TRBD1 (6 bases). The CDR3 covers 15 residues. Germline lookup yields CDR1 SGHAT and CDR2 FQNNGV. V was trimmed by 6 bases and J by 0 bases, leaving 12 bases between them. The chain's CDR3 is CASRVQGNSGNTIYF. The CDR3, as DNA: TGTGCCAGCAGAGTCCAGGGGAACTCTGGAAACACCATATATTTT.

CDR3 in DNA: TGTGCCAGCAGCTTCCGCGGGGGGAAGGACAATGAGCAGTTCTTC. Residues: CASSFRGGKDNEQFF. The rearrangement uses TRBV11-1 and TRBJ2-1, with TRBD2 identical over 8 bases. The ends lost 3 bases at V and 5 bases at J; junction bases unmatched: 6. Germline V gene data show CDR1 as SGHAT and CDR2 as FQDESV (reference sequence). CDR3 length equals 15 residues.

CDR3 loop: CASSPDSGELFF. DNA for the CDR3: TGTGCCAGCAGCCCGGACAGCGGGGAGCTGTTTTTT. The chain recombines TRBV7-3 with TRBJ2-2, with D perhaps TRBD1 (6 bases). Germline V gives CDR1 SGHTA, CDR2 FQGTGA. The CDR3 loop spans 12 amino acids. Trimming shortened V by 5 bases and J by 7 bases, and 8 bases separated the two germline ends.

This clone was counted between two and nine times. This chain connects TRBV4-2 to TRBJ1-4; D might be TRBD1 (5 bases). The CDR3 is made up of 15 amino acids. CDR1 is LGHNA and CDR2 is YNFKEQ in the germline V gene. Trimming pared 0 bases from V and 2 bases from J, leaving 7 bases between. The CDR3, as DNA: TGTGCCAGCAGCCAAGACGGGGGGACTAATGAAAAACTGTTTTTT. Translated, it gives CASSQDGGTNEKLFF.

The rearrangement links TRBV20-1 to TRBJ2-5, with D unclear. The germline V and J ends were trimmed by 3 bases and 4 bases, with 3 bases remaining between them. The CDR3 is made up of 10 amino acids. Germline V gene lookup returns CDR1 DFQATT and CDR2 SNEGSKA (reference sequence). The CDR3 sequence: CSARRETQYF. The CDR3 DNA sequence: TGCAGTGCTAGGAGAGAGACCCAGTACTTC.

In this sample, this clone turned up a few times. J is TRBJ1-2 and V is TRBV29-1; D not certain. This CDR3 is built from 11 residues. The V and J ends lost 7 bases and 4 bases respectively, with 10 bases between them. CDR1 SQVTM and CDR2 ANQGSEA come from the germline V gene. The CDR3 is CSAGGSYGYTF. The CDR3 DNA is TGCAGCGCGGGAGGGAGCTATGGCTACACCTTC.

The genes are TRBV5-6 and TRBJ1-2; D ambiguous. Germline V gene lookup returns CDR1 SGHDT and CDR2 YYEEEE. The CDR3 has 15 amino acids. The V and J ends lost 0 bases and 0 bases respectively, with 9 bases between them. The CDR3 bases are TGTGCCAGCAGCTTGGATGGGAGGGCTAACTATGGCTACACCTTC. As protein: CASSLDGRANYGYTF.

The rearrangement links TRBV11-1 to TRBJ2-7; TRBD1 agrees at 8 bases. V shed 3 bases, J shed 0 bases, and the junction held 4 bases outside the gene matches. The CDR3 extends over 15 amino acids. CDR1 SGHAT and CDR2 FQDESV come from the germline V gene (reference sequence). In nucleotides, the CDR3 is TGTGCCAGCAGCTTTTACAGGGGGAGCTCCTACGAGCAGTACTTC. The encoded protein is CASSFYRGSSYEQYF.

Only one count was recorded for this clone. The genes are TRBV6-1 and TRBJ1-4, with TRBD1 identical over 8 bases. Germline V lookup: CDR1 MNHNS, CDR2 SASEGT. V lost 5 bases and J lost 7; bases outside the gene matches: 3. The CDR3 covers 13 residues. The CDR3 spells CASSIDRGEKLFF. Here the CDR3 DNA reads TGTGCCAGCAGTATCGACAGGGGTGAAAAACTGTTTTTT.

In regard to this clone: Other DNA sequences in this specimen translate into the identical CDR3. The J gene is TRBJ1-5, the V gene TRBV4-2, with D unclear. V gave up 0 bases and J gave up 5 bases, with 5 bases separating them. Germline CDR1 reads LGHNA; CDR2 reads YNFKEQ. The CDR3 runs to 13 residues. CDR3 in amino acids: CASSQDRDQPQHF. In DNA form, the CDR3 reads TGTGCCAGCAGCCAAGATCGGGATCAGCCCCAGCATTTT.

V usage is TRBV4-2 and J usage is TRBJ1-1; no reliable D call. This CDR3 is 15 amino acids long. Germline assignment: CDR1 LGHNA and CDR2 YNFKEQ. Trimming cost V 1 base and J 1 base, with 10 bases left between them. The CDR3 loop reads CASSQVTTQNTEAFF. The CDR3 bases are TGTGCCAGCAGCCAAGTTACAACCCAGAACACTGAAGCTTTCTTT.

This clone was seen a few times. This chain uses TRBV27 with TRBJ1-6, with 8 bases that match TRBD1. The trim removed 0 bases at V and 7 bases at J, leaving 8 bases unmatched. The CDR3 loop spans 17 amino acids. Germline loops: CDR1 MNHEY, CDR2 SMNVEV (reference sequence). The CDR3 nucleotides are TGTGCCAGCAGTTTATCGAGGCAGGGGGCGAGAAATTCACCCCTCCACTTT. Its translation is CASSLSRQGARNSPLHF.

Here the CDR3 reads CASSTGLPAETQYF. CDR3 nucleotide sequence: TGTGCCAGTAGTACCGGACTTCCCGCGGAGACCCAGTACTTC. The chain has TRBV19 and TRBJ2-5, with D possibly matching TRBD2 (5 bases). Germline CDR1 is LNHDA and CDR2 is SQIVND (reference sequence). The CDR3 is 14 residues long. Trimming removed 4 bases at V and 5 bases at J, with 14 bases between.